This section outlines one TCR beta chain sequence together with its context. Its antigen is still unknown. This sample stems from a study of CD8 T cells in ankylosing spondylitis. This CDR3 has 14 residues. Germline V gene sequence: CDR1 SGHAT, CDR2 FQNNGV. The V segment lost 5 bases and the J segment 4 bases; nucleotides outside the gene matches: 6. Study-level findings and limits: Seemingly characteristic of ankylosing spondylitis blood was a TCR beta motif consisting of eight highly homologous variants. Previously reported in reactive arthritis synovial fluid and blood were some of the motif variants.

Scientists made TCR beta libraries using quantitative 5'-RACE with molecular barcodes. TCRdb fed the 5' RACE reads into MiXCR, producing one record per CDR3 protein. The sample contains some 840,000 distinct CDR3 sequences, roughly 10% of which appear only once. Sequencing input: blood, either unsorted or a sorted T cell fraction (not recorded which). This receptor was identified in a male donor with ankylosing spondylitis. The rearrangement uses TRBV11-2 and TRBJ1-2, with 8 bases identical to TRBD1. The CDR3 spells CASSGTGETYGYTF. In nucleotides, the CDR3 is TGTGCCAGCAGCGGGACAGGAGAAACCTATGGCTACACCTTC.